This T cell receptor (beta chain) was sequenced during a study of cytomegalovirus exposure and HLA in healthy donors. Study-wide background: T cells numbering around 200 million yielded some 100 million unique TCR beta sequences in an earlier analysis. Genetic ancestry analysis placed more than 80% of the approximately 390 donors that were genotyped in the Caucasian-associated cluster.

The CDR3 is made up of 14 amino acids. Unmatched junction bases numbered 4, after V lost 4 bases and J lost 3 bases. Germline loops: CDR1 SGHRS, CDR2 YFSETQ. Study-wide results and limits: Overall, approximately 150 TCR beta chains were annotated as cytomegalovirus-associated.

All the people who gave samples were healthy bone marrow donors. A note on this clone: What it binds is unknown.

The PCR contained 60 Vbeta and 13 Jbeta primers. The assay was immunoSEQ multiplex PCR, and TCRdb's table has in-frame clones only and misses some. Of about 190,000 clones listed, 81% are singletons. This TCR came from a man aged 35-49 years in good health and CMV-seropositive. Sequencing was performed on PBMCs. The gene calls are TRBV5-1 and TRBJ2-1, with 7 nucleotides matching TRBD1. CDR3 protein: CASSHGTDYNEQFF. CDR3 DNA: TGCGCCAGCAGCCACGGGACAGACTACAATGAGCAGTTCTTC.